Listed here are 4 T cell receptor beta chains from one sample, sequenced in a study of identical twins. TCRdb fed the 5' RACE reads into MiXCR, producing one record per CDR3 protein. The sample has around 340,000 distinct CDR3 sequences; roughly 9% are singletons. The sequenced material came from naive T cells sorted from blood. The receptors here all came from a woman in her forties or fifties in good health.

In this sample, this clonotype turned up a few times. The chain uses TRBV12-3 or TRBV12-4 and TRBJ2-2; tentatively, D is TRBD2 (5 bases). The CDR3 has 15 amino acids. The germline V and J ends were trimmed by 1 base and 2 bases, with 8 bases remaining between them. The DNA of the CDR3 is TGTGCCAGCAGTTTAGGGACTCGCAACACCGGGGAGCTGTTTTTT. Its translation: CASSLGTRNTGELFF.

The chain has TRBV27 and TRBJ2-7; 8 bases map to TRBD1. Germline CDR1 MNHEY, CDR2 SMNVEV (reference sequence). V trimming: 5 bases; J trimming: 5 bases; junction bases outside the gene matches: 5. This CDR3 comprises 13 residues. CDR3 residues: CASSTGTGHEQYV. In DNA, the CDR3 is TGTGCCAGCAGTACAGGGACAGGCCACGAGCAGTACGTC.

In this sample, this clonotype turned up many times. V is TRBV29-1 and J is TRBJ2-1; TRBD2 aligns across 15 bases. There are 12 residues in the CDR3. Per the germline V gene, CDR1 is SQVTM and CDR2 is ANQGSEA. V dropped 7 bases and J dropped 12; count of bases not matched to a gene: 4. CDR3 loop: CSAGTSGRRQFF. DNA for the CDR3: TGCAGCGCTGGGACTAGCGGGAGGCGGCAGTTCTTC.

The chain carries TRBV20-1 and TRBJ1-4; the D gene is possibly TRBD1 (5 bases). Germline V gives CDR1 DFQATT, CDR2 SNEGSKA (reference sequence). CDR3 length equals 14 residues. V was clipped by 5 bases and J by 2 bases, with 12 bases between them. For the CDR3, the DNA is TGCAGTGCTCCCATGGCAGGGACTAATGAAAAACTGTTTTTT. Its protein product is CSAPMAGTNEKLFF.